The rows below give T cell receptor beta chains drawn from one sample of a study of technical replicates of blood from a handful of donors. TCRdb keeps only in-frame clones here, not all; method: immunoSEQ multiplex PCR. There are tens of thousands of clones in the sample; 75% to 95% occur only once, and roughly 0.3% lies in the top ten. The sample was T cells isolated from PBMCs. These TCRs come from a human donor in good health. CDR3s leave out the opening cysteine and the closing phenylalanine or tryptophan. Part of the rows lack a size; the others show once, few, many or a class for expanded clones.

clone_size	v_call	j_call	cdr3_aa
-	TRBV7-9	TRBJ1-4	ASSTTDSLEKLF
-	TRBV28	TRBJ2-7	ASSLRGQGDEQY
-	TRBV12-5	TRBJ2-3	ASGLTTGDAADTQY
few	TRBV14	TRBJ1-1	ASSQDRLNTEAF
once	TRBV7-3	TRBJ1-6	ASSLTPPSSSYNSPLH
-	TRBV14	TRBJ1-2	ASSPRDRIQTNYGYT
-	TRBV19	TRBJ1-2	ASSPQGTGGYT
-	TRBV28	TRBJ2-5	ASKLAGAEETQY
few	TRBV11-3	TRBJ1-1	ATSRGSSMNTEAF
-	TRBV4-1	TRBJ2-2	ASSQPGQNTGELF
-	TRBV5-5	TRBJ2-1	ASSLGLAGGLKSQF
-	TRBV19	TRBJ1-2	ASSPFRTGGGNGYT
-	TRBV6-1	TRBJ1-5	ASSAGQAQQPQH
-	TRBV19	TRBJ1-1	ASSIRTINTEAF
-	TRBV28	TRBJ2-3	ASIKYSGSTDTQY
-	TRBV10-2	TRBJ2-3	ASSEVLVRTSEYTDTQY
-	TRBV29-1	TRBJ1-2	SVDRTGGAANYGYT
few	TRBV7-9	TRBJ2-1	ASRRLAGAHNEQF
-	TRBV10-3	TRBJ1-3	AIGTGGGNTIY
-	TRBV27	TRBJ2-5	ASSFVGRGGQETQY
-	TRBV6-5	TRBJ2-4	ASSPTGNPENIQY
-	TRBV13	TRBJ2-5	ASSTGERRETQY
-	TRBV4-1	TRBJ2-2	ASSQVGGRDTGELF
once	TRBV28	TRBJ1-5	ASSTGGGNQPQH
once	TRBV5-1	TRBJ1-5	ASTCPTSDRGNQPQH
-	TRBV4-1	TRBJ1-2	ASSQPKEGGSYGYT